This TCR beta chain was sequenced in a study of blood T cells in healthy people across ages. The CDR3 is made up of 14 amino acids. Germline CDR1 is MDHEN and CDR2 is SYDVKM. V was pared by 2 bases and J by 5 bases, with 9 bases between. Using a J-beta primer mix together with a sample-barcoded 5' primer, a second PCR was run for roughly 7 to 12 cycles. TCRdb processed the 5' RACE reads anew with MiXCR; each CDR3 protein has one entry. The data contain fewer than 1.5 million distinct CDR3 sequences, around 39% of them seen just once; the ten biggest clones take up roughly 7.9%. Remarks on this clonotype: As yet, its antigen is unknown.

Study-wide results and limits: CMV status of donors was not determined, possibly confounding expanded clonotype changes. When set beside aged donors, long-lived donors presented more naive CD4+ cells and higher diversity.

The receptor was isolated from a woman aged 18-29 years in good health. The chain uses TRBV28 and TRBJ1-4, with TRBD1 as a possible D gene (6 bases). The sample was blood. The CDR3 here is CASSLKGVNEKLFF. CDR3 nucleotide sequence: TGTGCCAGCAGTTTAAAGGGGGTAAATGAAAAACTGTTTTTT.